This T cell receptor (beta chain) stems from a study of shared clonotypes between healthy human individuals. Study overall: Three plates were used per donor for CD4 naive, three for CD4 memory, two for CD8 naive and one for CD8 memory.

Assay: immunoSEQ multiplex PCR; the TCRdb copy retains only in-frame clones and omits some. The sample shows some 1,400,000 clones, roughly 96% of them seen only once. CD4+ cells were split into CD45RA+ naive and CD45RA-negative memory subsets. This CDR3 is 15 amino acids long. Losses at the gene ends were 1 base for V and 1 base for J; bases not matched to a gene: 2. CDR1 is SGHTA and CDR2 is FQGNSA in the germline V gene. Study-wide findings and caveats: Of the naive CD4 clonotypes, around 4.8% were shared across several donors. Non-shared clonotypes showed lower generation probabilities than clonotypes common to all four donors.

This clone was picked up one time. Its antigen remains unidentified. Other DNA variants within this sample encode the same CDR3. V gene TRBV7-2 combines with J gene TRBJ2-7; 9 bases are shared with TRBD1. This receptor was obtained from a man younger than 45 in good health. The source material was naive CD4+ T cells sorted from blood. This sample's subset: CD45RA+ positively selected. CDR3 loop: CASSLVGQGSYEQYF. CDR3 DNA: TGTGCCAGCAGCTTAGTAGGACAGGGGTCCTACGAGCAGTACTTC.